Sequencing of this TCR beta chain was carried out in a study of blood T cell repertoires in COVID-19. Germline V gene data show CDR1 as LNHDA and CDR2 as SQIVND (reference sequence). V was cut by 6 bases and J by 0 bases, with 15 bases left in between. This CDR3 has 16 amino acids. Data came from immunoSEQ multiplex PCR; TCRdb stores just in-frame clones and leaves some out. Of around 80,000 clones listed, roughly 80% were seen once; the top ten hold 25% to 30%. V is TRBV19 and J is TRBJ1-5; D remains unclear. Sequencing was carried out using peripheral blood. This sequence originates from a human donor in a cohort sampled during active COVID-19. As DNA, the CDR3 is TGTGCCAGTAGGCCCAACAAGATTTATAGCAATCAGCCCCAGCATTTT. This gives the protein CASRPNKIYSNQPQHF.